Each of the 20 T cell receptor beta chains below was sequenced from the same sample in a study of blood T cell repertoires in COVID-19. Repertoires were generated with immunoSEQ multiplex PCR, while TCRdb's copy carries only in-frame clones and drops some. The sample includes roughly 140,000 clones, about 90% of them seen just once. What was sequenced was peripheral blood. All receptors derive from a woman aged 55-69 years with active or convalescent COVID-19.

This chain links TRBV6-5 with TRBJ2-7; the D gene is possibly TRBD1 (6 bases). V lost 10 bases and J 0 bases, leaving 13 bases between the germline ends. The CDR3 sequence is 13 residues long. CDR1 and CDR2 from the germline V gene are MNHEY and SVGAGI. Here the CDR3 reads CATSGHASYEQYF. CDR3 sequence (DNA): TGTGCCACCTCGGGACATGCCTCCTACGAGCAGTACTTC.

This clone was observed a single time. The J gene is TRBJ2-2, the V gene TRBV18, with D maybe TRBD1 (6 bases). Trimming shortened V by 6 bases and J by 5 bases, and 19 bases separated the two germline ends. Germline CDR1 reads KGHSH; CDR2 reads LQKENI. This CDR3 spans 16 amino acids. The CDR3 DNA reads as TGTGCCAGCTCGCCAATGACAGGCCCGGGTACCGGGGAGCTGTTTTTT. Protein: CASSPMTGPGTGELFF.

The chain employs TRBV18 and TRBJ1-2; 7 nucleotides match TRBD1. Looked up from germline, CDR1 is KGHSH and CDR2 is LQKENI. The CDR3 extends over 15 amino acids. J gave up 7 bases and V 3 bases, and 11 bases lay outside the gene matches. CDR3 bases: TGTGCCAGCTCACCTGACGTACAGGGGCGGAGTGGCTACACCTTC. It codes for CASSPDVQGRSGYTF.

A few counts support this clone. The rearrangement uses TRBV30 and TRBJ1-5; 10 nucleotides align to TRBD1. This CDR3 contains 16 residues. With 0 bases clipped from V and 3 bases from J, the junction kept 5 bases outside the gene matches. CDR1 GTSNPN and CDR2 SVGIG come from the germline V gene (reference sequence). CDR3 in DNA: TGTGCCTGGAGTGTTCGGGGACAGGGGAACAATCAGCCCCAGCATTTT. Protein product: CAWSVRGQGNNQPQHF.

The chain couples TRBV7-2 to TRBJ2-7, with TRBD2 matching over 8 bases. In germline, CDR1 is SGHTA, CDR2 FQGNSA. CDR3 size: 14 residues. J gave up 1 base and V 2 bases, and 1 base lay outside the gene matches. CDR3 sequence (DNA): TGTGCCAGCAGCTTAACTAGCGGTTCCTACGAGCAGTACTTC. This gives the protein CASSLTSGSYEQYF. Combining the CDR3 with reference TRBV7-2 and TRBJ2-7 gives the whole variable domain GAGVSQSPSNKVTEKGKDVELRCDPISGHTALYWYRQSLGQGLEFLIYFQGNSAPDKSGLPSDRFSAERTGGSVSTLTIQRTQQEDSAVYLCASSLTSGSYEQYFGPGTRLTVT.

The genes are TRBV30 and TRBJ2-7; 9 nucleotides align to TRBD1. From germline, CDR1 is GTSNPN and CDR2 SVGIG (reference sequence). The CDR3 is 15 amino acids. V was pared by 0 bases and J by 6 bases, with 9 bases of the junction left unmatched. The CDR3 sequence is CAWSVYSDRGREQYF. CDR3 DNA: TGTGCCTGGAGTGTATATTCGGACAGGGGTCGCGAGCAGTACTTC.

The chain is built from TRBV19 and TRBJ1-5; D not certain. This CDR3 contains 13 residues. V dropped 5 bases and J dropped 6 bases, with 11 bases sitting between them. CDR1 is LNHDA and CDR2 is SQIVND in the germline V gene (reference sequence). CDR3 residues: CASSEESPQPQHF. In DNA, the CDR3 is TGTGCCAGTAGTGAGGAGTCGCCTCAGCCCCAGCATTTT.

The chain is built from TRBV19 and TRBJ1-6; D is perhaps TRBD1 (5 bases). CDR1 and CDR2 from the germline V gene are LNHDA and SQIVND (reference sequence). V lost 3 bases, J lost 0 bases, and 15 bases lay in between. The CDR3 has 18 residues. This CDR3 reads CASSMGLSSSSYNSPLHF. The CDR3 coding sequence is TGTGCCAGTAGTATGGGACTCAGTTCCAGCTCCTATAATTCACCCCTCCACTTT.

The chain recombines TRBV5-1 with TRBJ2-3; possibly TRBD2 for D (7 bases). CDR1 is SGHRS, CDR2 YFSETQ, per germline. This CDR3 contains 17 residues. Trimming stripped 4 bases from V and 6 bases from J, with 24 bases between. CDR3 protein: CASSTEVLGGRMDTQYF. CDR3 sequence (DNA): TGCGCCAGCAGCACGGAAGTGTTGGGGGGGCGCATGGATACGCAGTATTTT.

J is TRBJ2-3 and V is TRBV4-1, with TRBD1 matching over 9 bases. Trimming at V came to 0 bases and at J to 4 bases, leaving 2 bases not matched to a gene. Per germline, CDR1 MGHRA and CDR2 YSYEKL. This CDR3 is built from 15 residues. The CDR3 protein is CASSQDGTGPDTQYF. The CDR3 nucleotides are TGCGCCAGCAGCCAAGACGGGACAGGGCCAGATACGCAGTATTTT.

The chain has TRBV7-8 and TRBJ2-1, with D perhaps TRBD2 (7 bases). The CDR3 is 17 amino acids. Germline V gene data show CDR1 as SGHVS and CDR2 as FQNEAQ. The V end was cut by 5 bases, the J end by 5 bases, with 22 bases between. The CDR3 region is CASSPRLGGGLNNEQFF. DNA for the CDR3: TGTGCCAGCAGCCCCAGGTTGGGCGGGGGCCTTAACAATGAGCAGTTCTTC.

The chain carries TRBV19 and TRBJ1-1; 9 nucleotides align to TRBD1. The germline V gene has CDR1 LNHDA and CDR2 SQIVND (reference sequence). The CDR3 length is 13 residues. V trimming: 10 bases; J trimming: 6 bases; junction bases outside the gene matches: 9. In nucleotides, the CDR3 is TGTGCCACTCAGGGACAGGGAACCTCTGAAGCTTTCTTT. This codes for CATQGQGTSEAFF.

The count of this clone is one. The rearrangement links TRBV19 to TRBJ1-1, with D perhaps matching TRBD1 (5 bases). Germline V gene data show CDR1 as LNHDA and CDR2 as SQIVND (reference sequence). CDR3 length: 14 residues. Between the trimmed V and J ends, which lost 4 bases and 0 bases, there was a span of 9 bases. CDR3 DNA sequence: TGTGCCAGTAGTAGGACAAACCTGAACACTGAAGCTTTCTTT. This codes for CASSRTNLNTEAFF.

V gene TRBV6-1 combines with J gene TRBJ2-7, with TRBD1 matching 7 bases. Unmatched junction bases numbered 9, after V lost 3 bases and J lost 1 base. The germline V gene has CDR1 MNHNS and CDR2 SASEGT. This CDR3 has 16 residues. CDR3 loop: CASSEARRTGSYEQYF. CDR3 DNA: TGTGCCAGCAGTGAGGCGCGCAGGACAGGTTCCTACGAGCAGTACTTC.

V usage is TRBV24-1 and J usage is TRBJ1-1, with 8 bases aligning to TRBD1. The length of the CDR3 is 13 residues. Trimming took 5 bases from V and 4 from J; bases not matched to a gene: 2. Per the germline V gene, CDR1 is KGHDR and CDR2 is SFDVKD. The CDR3 here is CATSGDRRTEAFF. The CDR3 DNA sequence: TGTGCCACCAGTGGGGACAGGCGCACTGAAGCTTTCTTT.

J is TRBJ1-5 and V is TRBV6-2 or TRBV6-3; 7 bases are a match to TRBD1. J lost 1 base, V lost 6 bases, and 9 bases had no gene match. This CDR3 has 16 residues. CDR1 MNHEY and CDR2 SVGEGT come from the germline V gene. The CDR3 nucleotides read TGTGCCAGCAGCTCCGGGACAGCCTCAAGCAATCAGCCCCAGCATTTT. It codes for CASSSGTASSNQPQHF.

J is TRBJ2-3 and V is TRBV7-6; D is uncertain. The CDR3 totals 15 residues. Germline values: CDR1 SGHVS, CDR2 FNYEAQ. With 0 bases removed from V and 1 base from J, the gap between germline ends came to 8 bases. The CDR3, as DNA: TGTGCCAGCAGCTTAGCGAACGGAGGCACAGATACGCAGTATTTT. Its protein product is CASSLANGGTDTQYF.

This chain joins TRBV7-9 and TRBJ1-2, with a weak D call TRBD1 (6 bases). CDR3 length equals 15 residues. V lost 5 bases and J lost 3, with 16 bases in between. Germline V gene sequence: CDR1 SEHNR, CDR2 FQNEAQ (reference sequence). The CDR3 protein is CASSRYRERDYGYTF. CDR3 sequence (DNA): TGTGCCAGCAGCCGTTACAGGGAGAGAGACTATGGCTACACCTTC.

The chain employs TRBV12-5 and TRBJ1-1; 7 bases are a match to TRBD1. This CDR3 is 15 amino acids long. With V trimmed by 1 base and J by 3 bases, 5 bases remained unmatched. CDR1 and CDR2 (germline): LGHNT, FRNRAP. CDR3 in DNA: TGTGCTAGTGGTTTGGGACAGGGATTGGACACTGAAGCTTTCTTT. Translating gives CASGLGQGLDTEAFF.

This chain's CDR3 is CASSPSPSSGNTIYF. In nucleotides, the CDR3 is TGTGCCAGCAGCCCGAGCCCCTCCTCTGGAAACACCATATATTTT. The chain has TRBV3-1 (or the pseudogene TRBV3-2) and TRBJ1-3; D unclear. V was shortened by 4 bases and J by 0 bases, with 10 bases between the two germline ends. The CDR3 runs to 15 residues. Germline V lookup: CDR1 LGHDT, CDR2 YNNKEL (reference sequence).